This T cell receptor (beta chain) was captured in a study of control samples from healthy donors and cancer patients. The CDR3 length is 16 residues. CDR1 and CDR2 (germline): SEHNR, FQNEAQ (reference sequence). V lost 5 bases to trimming and J lost 5 bases, with 18 bases between them. Some clones are missing from TCRdb's copy, which holds only in-frame ones; the method was immunoSEQ multiplex PCR. The sample records under 150,000 clones, around 90% being singletons. The source of this sequence is a man aged 25 to 40 in good health. Material for sequencing was blood. The chain uses TRBV7-9 and TRBJ2-2, with D perhaps TRBD1 (6 bases). DNA for the CDR3: TGTGCCAGCAGCACGGACAGAAGACTACGGACCGGGGAGCTGTTTTTT. It is translated as CASSTDRRLRTGELFF.